This T cell receptor beta chain was sequenced during a study of shared clonotypes between healthy human individuals. This CDR3 spans 15 amino acids. Trimming removed 4 bases from V and 1 base from J, with 14 bases in between. The V gene's germline CDR1 is SGHNT and CDR2 YYREEE (reference sequence). The assay was immunoSEQ multiplex PCR, and TCRdb's table has in-frame clones only and misses some. Among more than 400,000 clones listed, less than 96% were seen once. Division of CD4+ cells produced a CD45RA+ naive subset and a CD45RA-negative memory subset. The chain employs TRBV5-4 and TRBJ1-1; weak D call: TRBD1 (5 bases). The specimen was naive CD4+ T cells sorted from blood. Subset defined: CD45RA+ positively selected. The receptor comes from a woman aged 30 to 39 in good health. This CDR3 reads CASSATGGPNTEAFF. The CDR3 nucleotides read TGTGCCAGCAGCGCGACGGGGGGTCCGAACACTGAAGCTTTCTTT.